The present T cell receptor (beta chain) was sequenced within a study of T cell changes during pregnancy in multiple sclerosis. TCRdb keeps only in-frame clones here, not all; method: immunoSEQ multiplex PCR. The top ten clones hold 0.39% of a sample with tens of thousands of clones, approximately 90% of them seen once. Sequencing was performed on CD4+ T cells from peripheral blood mononuclear cells, taken after pregnancy. The receptors derive from a female donor with multiple sclerosis, enrolled in a pregnancy study.

The rearrangement joins TRBV29-1 to TRBJ1-2; D remains unclear. The CDR3 runs 9 residues. Germline V gene sequence: CDR1 SQVTM, CDR2 ANQGSEA. V was clipped by 6 bases and J by 6 bases, with 5 bases between them. The CDR3, as DNA: TGCAGCGTCGGAGATGGCTACACCTTC. Translated: CSVGDGYTF.